These T cell receptor beta chains were read from a single sample in a study of primary melanoma T cells and metastatic recurrence. Sequenced by immunoSEQ multiplex PCR; TCRdb stores in-frame clones only, minus some. This table holds 90 to 100 clones. Source material: melanoma tumor tissue. Source of these receptors: a human donor with melanoma. Each CDR3 is given with its conserved first and last residue. Each record gives: D gene, clone size, V gene, J gene, CDR3 DNA, CDR3 protein. The D gene is left open where the match is weak. Some rows mark clone size as missing; the rest say once, few, many or name a class of expanded clone.

D: TRBD1; size: .; V: TRBV29-1; J: TRBJ2-7; DNA: TGCAGCGTTGACGGGGACAGCCAATCCTACGAACAGTACTTC; CDR3: CSVDGDSQSYEQYF
D: .; size: .; V: TRBV6-8; J: TRBJ2-7; DNA: TGTGCCAGCAGTAGGACATACTTTTACGAGCAGTACTTC; CDR3: CASSRTYFYEQYF
D: .; size: .; V: TRBV29-1; J: TRBJ1-2; DNA: TGCAGCGTTGAAGATCAGGAGATAAACTATGGCTACACCTTC; CDR3: CSVEDQEINYGYTF
D: .; size: .; V: TRBV6-8; J: TRBJ2-4; DNA: TGTGCCAGCAGTCCCCAAGCCAAAAACATTCAGTACTTC; CDR3: CASSPQAKNIQYF
D: TRBD1; size: .; V: TRBV6-8; J: TRBJ2-5; DNA: TGTGCCAGCAGTCCACAGGGGTTGGAAGAGACCCAGTACTTC; CDR3: CASSPQGLEETQYF
D: .; size: .; V: TRBV6-8; J: TRBJ2-7; DNA: TGTGCCAGCAGTTACTCCGGGACAATGTACGAGCAGTACTTC; CDR3: CASSYSGTMYEQYF
D: .; size: few; V: TRBV6-8; J: TRBJ2-3; DNA: TGTGCCAGCAGTTACTCGTTGGACCCTCTATCTAGCACAGATACGCAGTATTTT; CDR3: CASSYSLDPLSSTDTQYF
D: .; size: .; V: TRBV6-8; J: TRBJ2-1; DNA: TGTGCCAGCACCGGTAGCGAACACAATGAGCAGTTCTTC; CDR3: CASTGSEHNEQFF
D: .; size: .; V: TRBV19; J: TRBJ2-3; DNA: TGTGCCAGTAGTACCCGGGGGAGGAGGACAGAGGATTCCAGCACAGATACGCAGTATTTT; CDR3: CASSTRGRRTEDSSTDTQYF
D: .; size: .; V: TRBV28; J: TRBJ1-1; DNA: TGTGCCAGCAGTTTAAGACAGACCATGAACACTGAAGCTTTCTTT; CDR3: CASSLRQTMNTEAFF
D: .; size: .; V: TRBV11-3; J: TRBJ1-1; DNA: TGTGCCAGCAGCGCGACTCCAAGAGTGATTAACACTGAAGCTTTCTTT; CDR3: CASSATPRVINTEAFF
D: TRBD1; size: .; V: TRBV19; J: TRBJ1-3; DNA: TGTGCCAGTAGTATATCGGGACAGGGCTTCTCTGGAAACACCATATATTTT; CDR3: CASSISGQGFSGNTIYF
D: TRBD2; size: .; V: TRBV14; J: TRBJ2-5; DNA: TGTGCCAGTAGCCACCCACAAGGCGGGGGGTCCGGGACAGAGACCCAGTACTTC; CDR3: CASSHPQGGGSGTETQYF
D: .; size: .; V: TRBV6-8; J: TRBJ2-3; DNA: TGTGCCAGTAACGGACAGCTAAGCACAGATACGCAGTATTTT; CDR3: CASNGQLSTDTQYF
D: TRBD2; size: .; V: TRBV29-1; J: TRBJ2-3; DNA: TGCAGCGCCCCCGGCCTAGCGGGTCCCACAGATACGCAGTATTTT; CDR3: CSAPGLAGPTDTQYF
D: .; size: once; V: TRBV11-3; J: TRBJ2-5; DNA: TGTGCCAGCAGCTTCGTGAAGGGGCGAGAGACCCAGTACTTC; CDR3: CASSFVKGRETQYF
D: .; size: .; V: TRBV11-3; J: TRBJ2-1; DNA: TGTGCCAGCAGCCAAAGGACGGATTACAATGAGCAGTTCTTC; CDR3: CASSQRTDYNEQFF
D: .; size: .; V: TRBV5-1; J: TRBJ1-6; DNA: TGCGCCAGCAGCTCACTAGGGGCGGGATCACCCCTCCACTTT; CDR3: CASSSLGAGSPLHF
D: .; size: .; V: TRBV6-8; J: TRBJ2-3; DNA: TGTGCCAGCAGTGACTCGCAGGGAACAGATACGCAGTATTTT; CDR3: CASSDSQGTDTQYF
D: .; size: .; V: TRBV19; J: TRBJ1-5; DNA: TGTGCCAGTAGTATAGGGTGGGGGCCTAGCAATCAGCCCCAGCATTTT; CDR3: CASSIGWGPSNQPQHF
D: TRBD2; size: .; V: TRBV11-3; J: TRBJ2-7; DNA: TGTGCCAGCAGTCCCGCGGGACTAGGGGCCTACGAGCAGTACTTC; CDR3: CASSPAGLGAYEQYF
D: .; size: few; V: TRBV6-8; J: TRBJ1-6; DNA: TGTGCCAGCAGTTACTCTAATTCACCCCTCCACTTT; CDR3: CASSYSNSPLHF
D: .; size: .; V: TRBV5-1; J: TRBJ2-6; DNA: TGCGCCAGCAGCTTGGCCAGCAGGGGGGCCAACGTCCTGACTTTC; CDR3: CASSLASRGANVLTF
D: .; size: once; V: TRBV6-8; J: TRBJ2-1; DNA: TGTGCCAGCAGTTACTCGCCAGCCCTCTCCTACAATGAGCAGTTCTTC; CDR3: CASSYSPALSYNEQFF
D: .; size: .; V: TRBV28; J: TRBJ1-1; DNA: TGTGCCAGCGGTTACTCACTGTACACTGAAGCTTTCTTT; CDR3: CASGYSLYTEAFF
D: .; size: .; V: TRBV7-1; J: TRBJ1-4; DNA: TGTGCCAGCAGCCCAGGCAAGGGTCACTATAATGAAAAACTGTTTTTT; CDR3: CASSPGKGHYNEKLFF
D: .; size: .; V: TRBV19; J: TRBJ1-3; DNA: TGTGCCAGCGACAGGCGAAACACCATATATTTT; CDR3: CASDRRNTIYF
D: TRBD2; size: .; V: TRBV2; J: TRBJ2-1; DNA: TGTGCCAGCAGTTCACACTCGGGACTAAAGGACAATGAGCAGTTCTTC; CDR3: CASSSHSGLKDNEQFF
D: TRBD2; size: .; V: TRBV28; J: TRBJ2-7; DNA: TGTGCCAGCAGTTCCTCCTTAGGAGCGGGGGGCCTCTACGAGCAGTACTTC; CDR3: CASSSSLGAGGLYEQYF
D: .; size: .; V: TRBV11-3; J: TRBJ2-3; DNA: TGTGCCAGCAGCTTAGTAGGTTCGGGAGATACGCAGTATTTT; CDR3: CASSLVGSGDTQYF
D: .; size: .; V: TRBV6-8; J: TRBJ1-5; DNA: TGTGCCAGCAGACCCCGGGACCGAAGGCAGCCCCAGCATTTT; CDR3: CASRPRDRRQPQHF
D: .; size: .; V: TRBV29-1; J: TRBJ1-3; DNA: TGCAGCGTTTTAGAAGTCTCTGGAAACACCATATATTTT; CDR3: CSVLEVSGNTIYF
D: .; size: .; V: TRBV19; J: TRBJ1-1; DNA: TGTGCCAGTAGCCTGGGGTCCAGTGAAGCTTTCTTT; CDR3: CASSLGSSEAFF
D: .; size: .; V: TRBV14; J: TRBJ2-3; DNA: TGTGCCAGCAGCCAAGGACAGGTGGGAGATACGCAGTATTTT; CDR3: CASSQGQVGDTQYF
D: .; size: .; V: TRBV18; J: TRBJ1-1; DNA: TGTGCCAGCTCACCAGATCAAAACTCCTTTGAAGCTTTCTTT; CDR3: CASSPDQNSFEAFF